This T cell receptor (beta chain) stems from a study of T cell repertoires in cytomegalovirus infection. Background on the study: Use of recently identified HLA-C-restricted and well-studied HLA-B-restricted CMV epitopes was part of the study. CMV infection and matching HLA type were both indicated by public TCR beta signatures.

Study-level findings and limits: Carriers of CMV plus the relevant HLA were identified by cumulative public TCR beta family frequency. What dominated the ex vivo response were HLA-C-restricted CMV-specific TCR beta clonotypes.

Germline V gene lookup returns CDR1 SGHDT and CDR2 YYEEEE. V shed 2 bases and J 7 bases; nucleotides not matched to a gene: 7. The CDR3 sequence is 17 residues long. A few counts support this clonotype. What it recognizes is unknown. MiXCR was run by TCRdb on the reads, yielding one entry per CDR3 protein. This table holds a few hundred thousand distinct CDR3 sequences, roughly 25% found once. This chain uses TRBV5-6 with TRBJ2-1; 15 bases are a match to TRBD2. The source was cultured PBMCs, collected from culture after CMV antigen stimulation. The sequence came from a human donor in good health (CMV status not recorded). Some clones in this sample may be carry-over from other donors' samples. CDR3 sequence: CASSFGLAGGKLNEQFF. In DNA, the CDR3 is TGTGCCAGCAGCTTCGGACTAGCGGGAGGGAAATTGAATGAGCAGTTCTTC.